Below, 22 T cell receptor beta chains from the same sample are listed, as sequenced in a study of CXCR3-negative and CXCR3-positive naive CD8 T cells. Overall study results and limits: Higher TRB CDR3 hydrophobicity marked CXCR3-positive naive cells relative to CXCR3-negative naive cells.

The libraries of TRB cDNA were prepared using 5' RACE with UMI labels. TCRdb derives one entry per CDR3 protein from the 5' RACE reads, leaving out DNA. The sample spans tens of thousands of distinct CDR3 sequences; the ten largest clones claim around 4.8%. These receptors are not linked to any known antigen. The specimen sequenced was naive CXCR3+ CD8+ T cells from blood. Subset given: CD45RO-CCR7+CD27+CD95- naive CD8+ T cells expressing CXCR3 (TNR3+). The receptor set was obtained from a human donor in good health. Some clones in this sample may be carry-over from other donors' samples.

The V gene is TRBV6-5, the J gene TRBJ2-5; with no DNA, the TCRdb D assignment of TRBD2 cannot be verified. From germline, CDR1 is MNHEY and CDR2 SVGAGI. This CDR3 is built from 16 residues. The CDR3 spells CASSYLAGGIQETQYF.

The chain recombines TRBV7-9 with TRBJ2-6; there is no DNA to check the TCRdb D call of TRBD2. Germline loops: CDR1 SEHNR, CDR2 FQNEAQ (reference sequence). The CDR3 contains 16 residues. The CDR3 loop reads CASSQSGGTGANVLTF.

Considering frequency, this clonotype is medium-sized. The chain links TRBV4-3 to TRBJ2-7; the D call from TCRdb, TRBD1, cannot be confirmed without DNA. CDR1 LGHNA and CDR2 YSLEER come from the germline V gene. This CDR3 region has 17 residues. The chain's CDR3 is CASSQVDRDRGSYEQYF.

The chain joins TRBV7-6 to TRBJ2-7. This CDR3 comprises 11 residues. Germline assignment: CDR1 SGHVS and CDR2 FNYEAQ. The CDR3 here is CASSSNYEQYF.

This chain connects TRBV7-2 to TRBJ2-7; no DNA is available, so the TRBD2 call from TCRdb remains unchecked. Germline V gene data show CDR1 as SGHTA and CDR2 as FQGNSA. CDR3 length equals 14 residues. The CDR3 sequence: CASSLERDGYEQYF.

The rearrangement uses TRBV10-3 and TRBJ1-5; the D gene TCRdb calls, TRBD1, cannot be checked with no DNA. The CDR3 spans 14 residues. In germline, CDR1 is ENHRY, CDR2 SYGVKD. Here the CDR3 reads CAISESTGNQPQHF.

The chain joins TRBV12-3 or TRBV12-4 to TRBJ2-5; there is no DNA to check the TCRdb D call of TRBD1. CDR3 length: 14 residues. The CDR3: CASSLRREGETQYF.

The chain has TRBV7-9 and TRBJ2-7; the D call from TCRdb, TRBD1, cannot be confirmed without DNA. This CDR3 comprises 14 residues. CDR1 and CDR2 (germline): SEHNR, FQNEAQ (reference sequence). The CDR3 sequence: CASSLVGTGREQYF.

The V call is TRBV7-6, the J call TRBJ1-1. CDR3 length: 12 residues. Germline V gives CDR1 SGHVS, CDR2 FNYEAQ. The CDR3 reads CASSLFFTEAFF. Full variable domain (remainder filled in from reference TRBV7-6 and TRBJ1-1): GAGVSQSPRYKVTKRGQDVALRCDPISGHVSLYWYRQALGQGPEFLTYFNYEAQQDKSGLPNDRFSAERPEGSISTLTIQRTEQRDSAMYRCASSLFFTEAFFGQGTRLTVV.

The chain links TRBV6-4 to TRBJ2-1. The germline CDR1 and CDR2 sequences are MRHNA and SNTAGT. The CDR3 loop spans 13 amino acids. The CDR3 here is CASSTGTSNEQFF.

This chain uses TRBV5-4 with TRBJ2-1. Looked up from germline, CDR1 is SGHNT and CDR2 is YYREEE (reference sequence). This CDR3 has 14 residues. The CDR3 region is CASSSFTTYNEQLF.

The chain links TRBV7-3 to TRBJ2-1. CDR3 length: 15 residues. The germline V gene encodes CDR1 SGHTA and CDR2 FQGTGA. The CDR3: CASSFDEGSYNEQFF.

CDR3 sequence: CSVPVRVPGWYGYTF. V gene TRBV29-1 combines with J gene TRBJ1-2; absent DNA, TCRdb's TRBD1 call cannot be checked. CDR3 length: 15 amino acids. CDR1 and CDR2 from the germline V gene are SQVTM and ANQGSEA. The full variable domain, with the rest looked up from reference TRBV29-1 and TRBJ1-2, is SAVISQKPSRDICQRGTSLTIQCQVDSQVTMMFWYRQQPGQSLTLIATANQGSEATYESGFVIDKFPISRPNLTFSTLTVSNMSPEDSSIYLCSVPVRVPGWYGYTFGSGTRLTVV.

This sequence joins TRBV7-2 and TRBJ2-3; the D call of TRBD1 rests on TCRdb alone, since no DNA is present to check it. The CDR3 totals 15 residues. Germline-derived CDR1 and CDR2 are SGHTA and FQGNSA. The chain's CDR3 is CATLQRDGPKDTQYF. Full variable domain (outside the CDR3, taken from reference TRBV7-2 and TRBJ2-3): GAGVSQSPSNKVTEKGKDVELRCDPISGHTALYWYRQSLGQGLEFLIYFQGNSAPDKSGLPSDRFSAERTGGSVSTLTIQRTQQEDSAVYLCATLQRDGPKDTQYFGPGTRLTVL.

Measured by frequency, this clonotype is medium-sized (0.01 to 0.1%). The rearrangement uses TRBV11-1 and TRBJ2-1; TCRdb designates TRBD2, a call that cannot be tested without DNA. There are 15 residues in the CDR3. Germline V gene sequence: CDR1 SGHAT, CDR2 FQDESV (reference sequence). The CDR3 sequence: CASSPRTSAYNEQFF.

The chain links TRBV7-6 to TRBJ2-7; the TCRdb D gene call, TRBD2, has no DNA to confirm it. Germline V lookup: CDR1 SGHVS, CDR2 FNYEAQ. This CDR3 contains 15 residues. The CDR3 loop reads CASSPLRDGRAEQYF. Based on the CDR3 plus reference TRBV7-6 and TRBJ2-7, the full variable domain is GAGVSQSPRYKVTKRGQDVALRCDPISGHVSLYWYRQALGQGPEFLTYFNYEAQQDKSGLPNDRFSAERPEGSISTLTIQRTEQRDSAMYRCASSPLRDGRAEQYFGPGTRLTVT.

This chain's CDR3 is CSVEVQSPEAFF. The chain joins TRBV29-1 to TRBJ1-1. The germline CDR1 and CDR2 sequences are SQVTM and ANQGSEA. The CDR3 is made up of 12 amino acids.

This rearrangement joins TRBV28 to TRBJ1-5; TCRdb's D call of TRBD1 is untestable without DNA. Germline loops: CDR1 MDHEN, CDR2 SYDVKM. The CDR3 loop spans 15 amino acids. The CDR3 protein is CASSTPQGPEGPQHF.

CDR3 in amino acids: CASSIRENTEAFF. The genes are TRBV6-2 or TRBV6-3 and TRBJ1-1; TCRdb gives TRBD1 as the D gene, but with no DNA this cannot be confirmed. The CDR3 length is 13 residues. Germline assignment: CDR1 MNHEY and CDR2 SVGEGT.

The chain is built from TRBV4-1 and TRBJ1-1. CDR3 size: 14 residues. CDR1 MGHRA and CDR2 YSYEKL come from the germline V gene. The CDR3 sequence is CASSQVSGNTEAFF.

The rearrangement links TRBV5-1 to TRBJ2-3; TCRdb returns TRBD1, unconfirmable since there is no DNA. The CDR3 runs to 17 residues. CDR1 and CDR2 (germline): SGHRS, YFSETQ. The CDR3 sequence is CASSFPQTPFSTDTQYF. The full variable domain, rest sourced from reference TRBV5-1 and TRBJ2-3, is KAGVTQTPRYLIKTRGQQVTLSCSPISGHRSVSWYQQTPGQGLQFLFEYFSETQRNKGNFPGRFSGRQFSNSRSEMNVSTLELGDSALYLCASSFPQTPFSTDTQYFGPGTRLTVL.

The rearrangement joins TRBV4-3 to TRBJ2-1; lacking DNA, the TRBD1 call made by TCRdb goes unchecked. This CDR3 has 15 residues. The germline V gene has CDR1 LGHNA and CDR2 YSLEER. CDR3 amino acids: CASSQVRAIYNEQFF.